This T cell receptor (beta chain) is from a study of blood T cell repertoires in COVID-19. The length of the CDR3 is 14 residues. Trimming left V 6 bases short and J 1 base short, with 12 bases between. Germline V CDR1 and CDR2: MNHNY, SVGAGI (reference sequence). Using immunoSEQ multiplex PCR, the repertoire was profiled, and TCRdb retains in-frame clones only, with some absent. Of roughly 200,000 clones in the sample, roughly 84% were seen once. Sequencing was done on a sample of PBMCs or T cells enriched from blood (not recorded which). This TCR derives from a man in his thirties or forties in a cohort exposed to, infected with or recovered from COVID-19 (not recorded which). V usage is TRBV6-6 and J usage is TRBJ2-5; D might be TRBD2 (5 bases). The CDR3: CASRLSESQETQYF. CDR3 DNA: TGTGCCAGCAGACTTAGCGAAAGCCAAGAGACCCAGTACTTC.